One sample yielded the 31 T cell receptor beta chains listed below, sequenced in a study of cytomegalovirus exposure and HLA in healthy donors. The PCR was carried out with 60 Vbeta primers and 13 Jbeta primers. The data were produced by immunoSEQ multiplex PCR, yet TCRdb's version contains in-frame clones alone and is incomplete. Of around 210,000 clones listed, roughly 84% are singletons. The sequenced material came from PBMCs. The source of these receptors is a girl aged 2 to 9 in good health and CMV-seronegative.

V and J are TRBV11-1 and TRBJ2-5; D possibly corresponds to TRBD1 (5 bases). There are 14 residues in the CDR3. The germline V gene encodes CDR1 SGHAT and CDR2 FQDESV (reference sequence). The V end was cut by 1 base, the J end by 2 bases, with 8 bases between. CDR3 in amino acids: CASSLGPGQETQYF. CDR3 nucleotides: TGTGCCAGCAGCTTAGGACCAGGGCAAGAGACCCAGTACTTC.

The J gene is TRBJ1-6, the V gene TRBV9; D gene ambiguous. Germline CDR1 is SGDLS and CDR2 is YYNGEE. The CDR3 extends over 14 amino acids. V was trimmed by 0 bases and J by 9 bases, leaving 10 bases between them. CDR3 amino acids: CASSVVGEGSPLHF. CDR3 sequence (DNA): TGTGCCAGCAGCGTAGTAGGTGAGGGTTCACCCCTCCACTTT.

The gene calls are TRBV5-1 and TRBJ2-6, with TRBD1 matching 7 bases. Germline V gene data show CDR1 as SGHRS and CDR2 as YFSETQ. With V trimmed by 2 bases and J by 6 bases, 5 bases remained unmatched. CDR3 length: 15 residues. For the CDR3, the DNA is TGCGCCAGCAGCTTTGAGGGGGCTGCGGCCAACGTCCTGACTTTC. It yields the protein CASSFEGAAANVLTF.

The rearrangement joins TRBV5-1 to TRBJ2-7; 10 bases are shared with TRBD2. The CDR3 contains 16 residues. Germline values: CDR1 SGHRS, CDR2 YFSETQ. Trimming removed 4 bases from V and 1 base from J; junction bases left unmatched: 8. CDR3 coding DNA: TGCGCCAGCAGCCCCGTAAGCGGGAGGGGGTCCTACGAGCAGTACTTC. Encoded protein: CASSPVSGRGSYEQYF. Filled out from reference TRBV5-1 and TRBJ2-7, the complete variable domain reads KAGVTQTPRYLIKTRGQQVTLSCSPISGHRSVSWYQQTPGQGLQFLFEYFSETQRNKGNFPGRFSGRQFSNSRSEMNVSTLELGDSALYLCASSPVSGRGSYEQYFGPGTRLTVT.

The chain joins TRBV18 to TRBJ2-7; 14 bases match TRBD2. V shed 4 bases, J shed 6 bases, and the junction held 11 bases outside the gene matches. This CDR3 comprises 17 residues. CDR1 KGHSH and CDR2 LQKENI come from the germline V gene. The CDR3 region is CASSLIGLAGGRAEQYF. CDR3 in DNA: TGTGCCAGCTCACTAATCGGACTAGCGGGAGGTCGGGCCGAGCAGTACTTC.

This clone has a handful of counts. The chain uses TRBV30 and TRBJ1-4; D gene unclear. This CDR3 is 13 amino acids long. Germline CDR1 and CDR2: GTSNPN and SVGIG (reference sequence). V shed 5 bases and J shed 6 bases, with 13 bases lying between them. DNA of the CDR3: TGTGCCTGGTACGTGGGCTTAGATGAAAAACTGTTTTTT. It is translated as CAWYVGLDEKLFF.

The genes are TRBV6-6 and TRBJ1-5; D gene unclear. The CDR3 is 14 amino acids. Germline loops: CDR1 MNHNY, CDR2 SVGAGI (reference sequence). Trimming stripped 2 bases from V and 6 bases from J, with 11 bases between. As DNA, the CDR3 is TGTGCCAGCAGTTACGGCGATGCGGGTCAGCCCCAGCATTTT. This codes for CASSYGDAGQPQHF.

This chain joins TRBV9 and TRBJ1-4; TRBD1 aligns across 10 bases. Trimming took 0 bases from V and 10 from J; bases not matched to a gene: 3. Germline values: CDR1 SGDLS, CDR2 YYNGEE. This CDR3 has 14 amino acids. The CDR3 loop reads CASSVGQGAAKLFF. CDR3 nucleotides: TGTGCCAGCAGCGTAGGACAGGGGGCCGCAAAACTGTTTTTT.

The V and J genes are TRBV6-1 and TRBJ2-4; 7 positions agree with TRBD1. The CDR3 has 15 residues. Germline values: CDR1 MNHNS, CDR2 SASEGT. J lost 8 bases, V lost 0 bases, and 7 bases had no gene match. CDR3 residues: CASSEAQGGRDIQYF. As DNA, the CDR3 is TGTGCCAGCAGTGAAGCGCAAGGGGGCCGAGACATTCAGTACTTC.

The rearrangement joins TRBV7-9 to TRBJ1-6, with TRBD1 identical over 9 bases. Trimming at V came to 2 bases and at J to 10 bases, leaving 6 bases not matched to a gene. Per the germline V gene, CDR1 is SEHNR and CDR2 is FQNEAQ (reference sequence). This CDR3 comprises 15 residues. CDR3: CASSLPGQGQSPLHF. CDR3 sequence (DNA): TGTGCCAGCAGCTTACCGGGACAGGGACAATCACCCCTCCACTTT.

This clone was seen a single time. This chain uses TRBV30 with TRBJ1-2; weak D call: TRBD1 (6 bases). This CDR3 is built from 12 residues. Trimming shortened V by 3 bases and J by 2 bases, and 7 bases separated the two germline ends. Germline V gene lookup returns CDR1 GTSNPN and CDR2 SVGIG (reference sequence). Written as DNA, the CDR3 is TGTGCCTGGAGCAGGGGCAACTATGGCTACACCTTC. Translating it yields CAWSRGNYGYTF. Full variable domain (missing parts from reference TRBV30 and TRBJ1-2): SQTIHQWPATLVQPVGSPLSLECTVEGTSNPNLYWYRQAAGRGLQLLFYSVGIGQISSEVPQNLSASRPQDRQFILSSKKLLLSDSGFYLCAWSRGNYGYTFGSGTRLTVV.

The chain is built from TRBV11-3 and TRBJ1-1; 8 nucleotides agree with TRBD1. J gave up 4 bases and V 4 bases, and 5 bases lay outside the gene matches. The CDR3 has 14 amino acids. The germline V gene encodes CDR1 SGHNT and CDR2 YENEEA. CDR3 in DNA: TGTGCCAGCAGCTCCGGACAGGGAACCACTGAAGCTTTCTTT. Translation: CASSSGQGTTEAFF.

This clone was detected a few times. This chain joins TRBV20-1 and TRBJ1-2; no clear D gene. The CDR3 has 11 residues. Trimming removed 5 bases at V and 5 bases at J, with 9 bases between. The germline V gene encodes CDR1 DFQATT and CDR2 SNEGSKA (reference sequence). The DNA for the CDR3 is TGCAGTGCTCCATTTGAGTATGGCTACACCTTC. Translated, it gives CSAPFEYGYTF.

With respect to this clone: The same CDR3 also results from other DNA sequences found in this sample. CDR3 DNA: TGTGCCAGCAGTTACTCCGGCGGTGAAGCTTTCTTT. Translated, it gives CASSYSGGEAFF. The chain has TRBV6-5 and TRBJ1-1; D remains ambiguous. This CDR3 is built from 12 residues. Germline V CDR1 and CDR2: MNHEY, SVGAGI. Trimming left V 0 bases short and J 7 bases short, with 6 bases between.

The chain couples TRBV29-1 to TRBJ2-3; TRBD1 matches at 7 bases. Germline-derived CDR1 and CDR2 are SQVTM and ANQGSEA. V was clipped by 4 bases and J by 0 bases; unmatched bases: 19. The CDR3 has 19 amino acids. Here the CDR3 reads CSVGPLGIGDSSSTDTQYF. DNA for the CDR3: TGCAGCGTTGGGCCCCTCGGTATAGGGGACAGCTCTAGCACAGATACGCAGTATTTT.

CDR3 sequence reads: CASSLVQGTEAFF. Here the CDR3 DNA reads TGTGCCAGCAGCTTGGTCCAGGGAACTGAAGCTTTCTTT. The V call is TRBV5-5, the J call TRBJ1-1; maybe TRBD1 (5 bases). V shed 0 bases and J shed 5 bases, with 8 bases lying between them. Germline CDR1 and CDR2: SGHKS and YYEKEE (reference sequence). The CDR3 has 13 amino acids.

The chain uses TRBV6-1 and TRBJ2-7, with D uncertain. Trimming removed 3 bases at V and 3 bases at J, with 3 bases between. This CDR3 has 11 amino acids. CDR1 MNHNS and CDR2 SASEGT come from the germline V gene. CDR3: CASSDNYEQYF. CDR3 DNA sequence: TGTGCCAGCAGTGACAACTACGAGCAGTACTTC.

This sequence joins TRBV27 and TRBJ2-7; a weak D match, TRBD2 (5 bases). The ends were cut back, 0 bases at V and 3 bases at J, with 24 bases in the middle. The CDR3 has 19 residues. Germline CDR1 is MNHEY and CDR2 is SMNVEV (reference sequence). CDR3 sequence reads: CASSLSIVNTGPLGYEQYF. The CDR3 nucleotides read TGTGCCAGCAGTTTATCGATTGTCAACACCGGGCCACTAGGCTACGAGCAGTACTTC.

In DNA, the CDR3 is TGCAGCGTTGAAGGCAGTCAGGGTTATGGCTACACCTTC. It translates to CSVEGSQGYGYTF. V gene TRBV29-1 combines with J gene TRBJ1-2; D may be TRBD1 (5 bases). V lost 1 base, J lost 5 bases, and 11 bases lay in between. The CDR3 consists of 13 residues. Germline V gives CDR1 SQVTM, CDR2 ANQGSEA.

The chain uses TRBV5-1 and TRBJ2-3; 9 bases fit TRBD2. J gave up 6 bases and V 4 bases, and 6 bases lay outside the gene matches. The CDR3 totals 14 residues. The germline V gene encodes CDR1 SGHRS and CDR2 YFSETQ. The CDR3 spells CASSPELAGDTQYF. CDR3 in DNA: TGCGCCAGCAGCCCCGAACTAGCGGGTGATACGCAGTATTTT.

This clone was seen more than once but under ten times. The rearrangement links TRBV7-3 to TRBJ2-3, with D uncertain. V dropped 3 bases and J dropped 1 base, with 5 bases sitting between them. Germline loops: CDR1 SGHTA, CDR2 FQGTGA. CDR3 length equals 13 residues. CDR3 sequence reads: CASSLERTDTQYF. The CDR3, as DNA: TGTGCCAGCAGCTTGGAGCGCACAGATACGCAGTATTTT.

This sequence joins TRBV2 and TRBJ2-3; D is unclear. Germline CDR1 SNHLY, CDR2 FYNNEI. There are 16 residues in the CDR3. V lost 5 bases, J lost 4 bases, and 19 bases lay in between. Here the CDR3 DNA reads TGTGCCAGCAGTCCTACTCTCCCTCCCCCGCCAGATACGCAGTATTTT. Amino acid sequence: CASSPTLPPPPDTQYF.

CDR3 sequence: CASSPQGSGYTF. The DNA of the CDR3 is TGTGCCAGCAGCCCACAGGGGTCTGGCTACACCTTC. The gene calls are TRBV7-2 and TRBJ1-2; 7 nucleotides line up with TRBD1. The CDR3 length is 12 residues. From germline, CDR1 is SGHTA and CDR2 FQGNSA. Germline trimming cut 5 bases from V and 7 bases from J; bases unmatched to any gene: 4.

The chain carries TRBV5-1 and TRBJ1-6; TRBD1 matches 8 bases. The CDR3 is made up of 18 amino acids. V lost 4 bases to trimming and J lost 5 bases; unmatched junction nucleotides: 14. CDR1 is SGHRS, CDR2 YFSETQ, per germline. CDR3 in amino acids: CASSQKKLTGADNSPLHF. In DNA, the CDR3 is TGCGCCAGCAGCCAGAAGAAGTTGACAGGGGCGGATAATTCACCCCTCCACTTT.

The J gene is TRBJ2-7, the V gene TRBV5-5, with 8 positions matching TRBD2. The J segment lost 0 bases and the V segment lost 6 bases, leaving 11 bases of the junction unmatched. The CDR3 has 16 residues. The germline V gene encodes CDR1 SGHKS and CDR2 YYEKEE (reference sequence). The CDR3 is CASTPVAGLSSYEQYF. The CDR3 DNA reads TGTGCCAGCACTCCCGTAGCGGGGTTGAGCTCCTACGAGCAGTACTTC.

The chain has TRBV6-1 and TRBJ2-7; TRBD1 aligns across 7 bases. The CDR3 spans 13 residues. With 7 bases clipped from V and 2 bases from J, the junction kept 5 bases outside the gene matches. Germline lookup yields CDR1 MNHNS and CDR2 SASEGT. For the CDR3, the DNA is TGTGCCAGCACCGGGACAGAGACCTACGAGCAGTACTTC. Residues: CASTGTETYEQYF.

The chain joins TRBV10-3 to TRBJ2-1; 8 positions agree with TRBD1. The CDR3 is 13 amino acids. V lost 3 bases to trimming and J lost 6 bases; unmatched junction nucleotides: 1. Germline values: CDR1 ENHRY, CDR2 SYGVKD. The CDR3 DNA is TGTGCCATCAGTGAACAGGGGGGCAATGAGCAGTTCTTC. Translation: CAISEQGGNEQFF.

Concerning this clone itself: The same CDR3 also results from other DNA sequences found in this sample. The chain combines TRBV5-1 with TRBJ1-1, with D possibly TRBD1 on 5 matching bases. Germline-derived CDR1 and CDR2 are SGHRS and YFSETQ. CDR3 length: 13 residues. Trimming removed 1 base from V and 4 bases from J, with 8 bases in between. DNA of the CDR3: TGCGCCAGCAGCTTGTACGGGGGCACTGAAGCTTTCTTT. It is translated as CASSLYGGTEAFF.

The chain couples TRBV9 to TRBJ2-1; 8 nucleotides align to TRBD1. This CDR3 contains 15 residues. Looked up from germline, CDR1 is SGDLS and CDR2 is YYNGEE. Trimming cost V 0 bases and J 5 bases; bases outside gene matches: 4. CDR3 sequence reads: CASSVEGQGHNEQFF. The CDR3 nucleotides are TGTGCCAGCAGCGTAGAAGGACAGGGCCACAATGAGCAGTTCTTC.

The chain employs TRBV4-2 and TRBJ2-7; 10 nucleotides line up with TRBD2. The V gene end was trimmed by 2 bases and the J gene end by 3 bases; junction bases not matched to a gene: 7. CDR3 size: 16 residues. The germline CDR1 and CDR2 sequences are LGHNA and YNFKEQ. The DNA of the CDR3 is TGTGCCAGCAGCCAACTCGGTCTAGCGGGAGTCTACGAGCAGTACTTC. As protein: CASSQLGLAGVYEQYF.

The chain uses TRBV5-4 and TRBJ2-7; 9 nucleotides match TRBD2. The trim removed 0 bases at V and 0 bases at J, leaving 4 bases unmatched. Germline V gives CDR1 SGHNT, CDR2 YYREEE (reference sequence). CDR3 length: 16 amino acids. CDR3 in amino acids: CASSLDLAGSSYEQYF. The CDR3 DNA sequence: TGTGCCAGCAGCTTGGACCTAGCGGGGAGCTCCTACGAGCAGTACTTC.